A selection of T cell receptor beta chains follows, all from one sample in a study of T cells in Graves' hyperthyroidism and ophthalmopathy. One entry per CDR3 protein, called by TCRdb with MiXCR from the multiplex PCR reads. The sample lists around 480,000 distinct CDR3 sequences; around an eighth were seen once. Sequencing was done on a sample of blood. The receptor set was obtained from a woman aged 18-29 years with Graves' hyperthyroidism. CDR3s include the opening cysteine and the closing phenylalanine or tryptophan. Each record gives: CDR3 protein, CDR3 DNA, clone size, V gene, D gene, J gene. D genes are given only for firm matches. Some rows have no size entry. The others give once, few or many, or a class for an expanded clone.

cdr3_aa: CASSPESSDVGIQYF
cdr3_nt: TGTGCCAGCTCACCGGAATCAAGCGATGTCGGCATTCAGTACTTC
clone_size: many
v_call: TRBV18
d_call: .
j_call: TRBJ2-4

cdr3_aa: CATSDPSAISGANVLTF
cdr3_nt: TGTGCCACCAGTGACCCCAGCGCGATCTCTGGGGCCAACGTCCTGACTTTC
clone_size: many
v_call: TRBV24-1
d_call: .
j_call: TRBJ2-6

cdr3_aa: CASARPELAGELFF
cdr3_nt: TGTGCCAGCGCCAGACCCGAACTAGCCGGGGAGCTGTTTTTT
clone_size: many
v_call: TRBV11-3
d_call: .
j_call: TRBJ2-2

cdr3_aa: CAIRATRYPEETQYF
cdr3_nt: TGTGCCATCAGGGCTACGCGTTATCCCGAAGAGACCCAGTACTTC
clone_size: many
v_call: TRBV10-3
d_call: .
j_call: TRBJ2-5

cdr3_aa: CASRTGTGYNSPLHF
cdr3_nt: TGTGCCAGTAGGACCGGGACAGGGTATAATTCACCCCTCCACTTT
clone_size: many
v_call: TRBV19
d_call: TRBD1
j_call: TRBJ1-6

cdr3_aa: CSAPDYQGDNEQFF
cdr3_nt: TGCAGTGCTCCGGACTACCAGGGAGACAATGAGCAGTTCTTC
clone_size: .
v_call: TRBV20-1
d_call: .
j_call: TRBJ2-1

cdr3_aa: CSARDRVVPSYNEQFF
cdr3_nt: TGCAGTGCTAGAGATCGGGTAGTCCCCTCCTACAATGAGCAGTTCTTC
clone_size: many
v_call: TRBV20-1
d_call: .
j_call: TRBJ2-1

cdr3_aa: CASSLAPKDPPDTQYF
cdr3_nt: TGCGCCAGCAGCTTGGCCCCAAAGGACCCCCCAGATACGCAGTATTTT
clone_size: few
v_call: TRBV5-1
d_call: .
j_call: TRBJ2-3

cdr3_aa: CSARSSGQVYEQYF
cdr3_nt: TGCAGTGCTAGGTCCTCGGGACAGGTCTACGAGCAGTACTTC
clone_size: many
v_call: TRBV20-1
d_call: TRBD1
j_call: TRBJ2-7

cdr3_aa: CASSEGQQETQYF
cdr3_nt: TGTGCCAGCAGTGAAGGGCAACAAGAGACCCAGTACTTC
clone_size: many
v_call: TRBV2
d_call: .
j_call: TRBJ2-5

cdr3_aa: CASSYEGHSNQPQHF
cdr3_nt: TGTGCCAGCAGTTACGAGGGACACAGCAATCAGCCCCAGCATTTT
clone_size: many
v_call: TRBV12-3/TRBV12-4
d_call: .
j_call: TRBJ1-5

cdr3_aa: CASSPRTTGGAGANYGYTF
cdr3_nt: TGTGCCAGCTCACCACGGACAACAGGGGGAGCGGGAGCTAACTATGGCTACACCTTC
clone_size: many
v_call: TRBV18
d_call: TRBD1
j_call: TRBJ1-2

cdr3_aa: CATSDLQNTEAFF
cdr3_nt: TGTGCCACCAGTGATTTGCAAAACACTGAAGCTTTCTTT
clone_size: .
v_call: TRBV24-1
d_call: .
j_call: TRBJ1-1

cdr3_aa: CASNELLNTGELFF
cdr3_nt: TGTGCCAGCAATGAACTCTTGAACACCGGGGAGCTGTTTTTT
clone_size: many
v_call: TRBV2
d_call: .
j_call: TRBJ2-2

cdr3_aa: CASTLFGDHETEAFF
cdr3_nt: TGTGCCAGTACTCTGTTCGGGGACCATGAGACTGAAGCTTTCTTT
clone_size: many
v_call: TRBV19
d_call: .
j_call: TRBJ1-1

cdr3_aa: CASSVELAGTQYF
cdr3_nt: TGTGCCAGCAGCGTGGAACTAGCGGGTACGCAGTATTTT
clone_size: few
v_call: TRBV5-6
d_call: TRBD2
j_call: TRBJ2-3

cdr3_aa: CSAGTGAYGYTF
cdr3_nt: TGCAGCGCGGGGACAGGGGCGTATGGCTACACCTTC
clone_size: few
v_call: TRBV29-1
d_call: TRBD1
j_call: TRBJ1-2

cdr3_aa: CASAPGQGVGETQYF
cdr3_nt: TGTGCTAGTGCTCCGGGACAGGGGGTTGGAGAGACCCAGTACTTC
clone_size: many
v_call: TRBV12-5
d_call: TRBD1
j_call: TRBJ2-5

cdr3_aa: CASKQGIGGSDTGELFF
cdr3_nt: TGTGCCAGCAAGCAGGGTATAGGGGGCTCGGACACCGGGGAGCTGTTTTTT
clone_size: many
v_call: TRBV2
d_call: TRBD1
j_call: TRBJ2-2

cdr3_aa: CASRFRGRMGQPQHF
cdr3_nt: TGTGCCAGCAGGTTCAGGGGGCGAATGGGTCAGCCCCAGCATTTT
clone_size: few
v_call: TRBV27
d_call: TRBD1
j_call: TRBJ1-5

cdr3_aa: CASSPGDRTNTEAFF
cdr3_nt: TGTGCCAGCAGCCCAGGGGACAGAACGAACACTGAAGCTTTCTTT
clone_size: many
v_call: TRBV7-9
d_call: TRBD1
j_call: TRBJ1-1

cdr3_aa: CASRAGRNGYTF
cdr3_nt: TGTGCCAGCAGGGCAGGGAGGAATGGCTACACCTTC
clone_size: many
v_call: TRBV6-2/TRBV6-3
d_call: .
j_call: TRBJ1-2

cdr3_aa: CATSDPGDLTDTQYF
cdr3_nt: TGTGCCACCAGTGACCCGGGAGACTTAACAGATACGCAGTATTTT
clone_size: few
v_call: TRBV24-1
d_call: .
j_call: TRBJ2-3

cdr3_aa: CASVRGEAFF
cdr3_nt: TGTGCCAGTGTTCGAGGTGAAGCTTTCTTT
clone_size: few
v_call: TRBV19
d_call: .
j_call: TRBJ1-1

cdr3_aa: CASSQGQGRHTEAFF
cdr3_nt: TGTGCCAGCTCACAGGGACAGGGTAGGCACACTGAAGCTTTCTTT
clone_size: many
v_call: TRBV18
d_call: TRBD1
j_call: TRBJ1-1

cdr3_aa: CATSRDAGAYYEQYF
cdr3_nt: TGTGCCACCAGCAGAGATGCGGGGGCTTACTACGAGCAGTACTTC
clone_size: few
v_call: TRBV15
d_call: .
j_call: TRBJ2-7

cdr3_aa: CASLGQHSTDTQYF
cdr3_nt: TGTGCCAGCCTGGGACAACATAGCACAGATACGCAGTATTTT
clone_size: many
v_call: TRBV5-5
d_call: .
j_call: TRBJ2-3

cdr3_aa: CARGSGTGAINYGYTF
cdr3_nt: TGTGCCAGGGGGTCGGGGACAGGGGCGATTAACTATGGCTACACCTTC
clone_size: many
v_call: TRBV2
d_call: TRBD1
j_call: TRBJ1-2

cdr3_aa: CASSLDRGTGANVLTF
cdr3_nt: TGTGCCAGCAGCTTAGACAGAGGGACTGGGGCCAACGTCCTGACTTTC
clone_size: few
v_call: TRBV7-8
d_call: .
j_call: TRBJ2-6

cdr3_aa: CASRRGGRTMNTGELFF
cdr3_nt: TGTGCCAGCAGACGGGGCGGGCGGACTATGAACACCGGGGAGCTGTTTTTT
clone_size: many
v_call: TRBV12-3/TRBV12-4
d_call: .
j_call: TRBJ2-2

cdr3_aa: CASSYLPPGTANTGELFF
cdr3_nt: TGTGCCAGCAGTTATTTGCCCCCGGGCACCGCGAACACCGGGGAGCTGTTTTTT
clone_size: many
v_call: TRBV6-2/TRBV6-3
d_call: .
j_call: TRBJ2-2

cdr3_aa: CASSRDYADEQYF
cdr3_nt: TGTGCCAGCAGCCGGGACTATGCAGACGAGCAGTACTTC
clone_size: .
v_call: TRBV5-6
d_call: TRBD2
j_call: TRBJ2-7

cdr3_aa: CATSTRTGSDTEAFF
cdr3_nt: TGTGCCACCAGCACTAGGACAGGATCGGACACTGAAGCTTTCTTT
clone_size: many
v_call: TRBV15
d_call: TRBD1
j_call: TRBJ1-1

cdr3_aa: CASNTRIDNYGYTF
cdr3_nt: TGTGCCAGTAATACTCGGATAGATAACTATGGCTACACCTTC
clone_size: few
v_call: TRBV19
d_call: .
j_call: TRBJ1-2

cdr3_aa: CASRDTSGSLDTQYF
cdr3_nt: TGCGCCAGCAGAGACACTAGCGGGAGTTTGGATACGCAGTATTTT
clone_size: .
v_call: TRBV5-1
d_call: TRBD2
j_call: TRBJ2-3

cdr3_aa: CASSQSDQETQYF
cdr3_nt: TGTGCCAGCAGCCAGTCGGACCAAGAGACCCAGTACTTC
clone_size: few
v_call: TRBV6-1
d_call: .
j_call: TRBJ2-5

cdr3_aa: CASSMGAEAFF
cdr3_nt: TGTGCCAGCAGCATGGGGGCGGAAGCTTTCTTT
clone_size: .
v_call: TRBV13
d_call: .
j_call: TRBJ1-1

cdr3_aa: CSARTSGGYQPQHF
cdr3_nt: TGCAGTGCTAGGACCTCCGGCGGTTATCAGCCCCAGCATTTT
clone_size: .
v_call: TRBV20-1
d_call: .
j_call: TRBJ1-5

cdr3_aa: CASSIGTSFNEQFF
cdr3_nt: TGTGCCAGCAGCATAGGGACTAGCTTTAATGAGCAGTTCTTC
clone_size: .
v_call: TRBV5-6
d_call: TRBD2
j_call: TRBJ2-1

cdr3_aa: CSARGETSGRVRSYNEQFF
cdr3_nt: TGCAGTGCTAGAGGGGAGACTAGCGGGAGGGTCCGCTCCTACAATGAGCAGTTCTTC
clone_size: few
v_call: TRBV20-1
d_call: TRBD2
j_call: TRBJ2-1

cdr3_aa: CASSHGDTQYF
cdr3_nt: TGTGCCAGCAGCCACGGAGATACGCAGTATTTT
clone_size: many
v_call: TRBV3-1
d_call: .
j_call: TRBJ2-3

cdr3_aa: CASRYRGVNTEAFF
cdr3_nt: TGTGCCAGCAGGTACAGGGGAGTGAACACTGAAGCTTTCTTT
clone_size: many
v_call: TRBV6-1
d_call: TRBD1
j_call: TRBJ1-1

cdr3_aa: CSARDLRPQGRGPAEQETQYF
cdr3_nt: TGCAGTGCTAGAGATCTACGGCCGCAGGGGAGGGGACCAGCCGAGCAAGAGACCCAGTACTTC
clone_size: many
v_call: TRBV20-1
d_call: .
j_call: TRBJ2-5

cdr3_aa: CASSQQTGERTEAFF
cdr3_nt: TGCGCCAGCAGCCAACAGACAGGGGAAAGAACTGAAGCTTTCTTT
clone_size: many
v_call: TRBV5-1
d_call: TRBD1
j_call: TRBJ1-1

cdr3_aa: CATLLGGWGGYTF
cdr3_nt: TGTGCCACCCTCCTAGGGGGCTGGGGGGGCTACACCTTC
clone_size: .
v_call: TRBV12-3/TRBV12-4
d_call: TRBD1
j_call: TRBJ1-2